This TCR beta chain was recovered during a study of post-analysis software for immune sequencing data. Turning to the study itself: The study covered relapsing-remitting, secondary progressive and progressive-relapsing courses of multiple sclerosis. The study's findings and limits: Patients carried 4 or 5 TRBV segments more frequently than controls did, and TRBV5-6, TRBV5-1 and TRBV20-1 were among them.

The CDR3 is 13 amino acids. Trimming removed 5 bases at V and 6 bases at J, with 13 bases between. TCR beta libraries were prepared from cDNA with unique molecular identifiers. TCRdb independently ran MiXCR on the PCR reads; one entry per CDR3 protein. Among hundreds of thousands of distinct CDR3 sequences listed, about 53% were seen once. A remark on this clonotype: Its antigen remains unknown.

The V gene is TRBV12-3 or TRBV12-4, the J gene TRBJ1-2, with TRBD1 as a possible D gene (6 bases). Material: blood. This receptor was identified in a girl under 18 with multiple sclerosis. CDR3 DNA: TGTGCCAGCAGTACCAGGGGATTCGATGGCTACACCTTC. Amino acids: CASSTRGFDGYTF.